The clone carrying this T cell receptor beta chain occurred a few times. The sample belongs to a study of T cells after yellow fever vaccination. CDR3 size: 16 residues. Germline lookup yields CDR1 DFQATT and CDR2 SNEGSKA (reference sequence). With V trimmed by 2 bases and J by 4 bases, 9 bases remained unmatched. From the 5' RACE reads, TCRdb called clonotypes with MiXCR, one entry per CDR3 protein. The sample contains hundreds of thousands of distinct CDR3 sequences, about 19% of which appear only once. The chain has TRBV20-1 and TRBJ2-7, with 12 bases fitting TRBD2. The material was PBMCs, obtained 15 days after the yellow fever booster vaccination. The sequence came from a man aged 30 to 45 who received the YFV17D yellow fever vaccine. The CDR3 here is CSARLAGGPIEYEQYF. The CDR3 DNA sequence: TGCAGTGCTAGACTAGCGGGAGGGCCGATTGAATACGAGCAGTACTTC.